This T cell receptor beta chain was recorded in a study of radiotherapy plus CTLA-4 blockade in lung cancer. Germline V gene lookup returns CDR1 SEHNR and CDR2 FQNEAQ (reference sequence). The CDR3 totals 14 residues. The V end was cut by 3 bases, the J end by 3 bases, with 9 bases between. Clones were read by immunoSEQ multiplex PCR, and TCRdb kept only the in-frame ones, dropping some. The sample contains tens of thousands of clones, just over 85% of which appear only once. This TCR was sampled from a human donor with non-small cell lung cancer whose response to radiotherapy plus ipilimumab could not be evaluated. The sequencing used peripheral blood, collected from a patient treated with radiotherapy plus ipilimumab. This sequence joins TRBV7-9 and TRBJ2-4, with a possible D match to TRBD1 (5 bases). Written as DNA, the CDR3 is TGTGCCAGCAGCTTCGGACACCTCAAAAACATTCAGTACTTC. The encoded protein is CASSFGHLKNIQYF.